These 5 T cell receptor beta chains were all obtained from the same sample, sequenced in a study of neurological immune-mediated disorders. TCRdb called the 5' RACE reads again in MiXCR, with one record for every CDR3 protein. This sample has 20,000 to 30,000 distinct CDR3 sequences; roughly an eighth occur once, and the top ten carry roughly 14%. Source material: PBMCs. The receptors were gathered from a woman in her sixties with HTLV-1-associated myelopathy (HAM/TSP).

The chain carries TRBV5-1 and TRBJ2-1; 8 bases are a match to TRBD2. CDR1 SGHRS and CDR2 YFSETQ come from the germline V gene. With V trimmed by 4 bases and J by 5 bases, 11 bases remained unmatched. This CDR3 is 16 amino acids long. DNA of the CDR3: TGCGCCAGCAGCCCCGAGGGGCGAGCGGGGGACAATGAGCAGTTCTTC. Its protein is CASSPEGRAGDNEQFF.

This clonotype has ten or more counts. The rearrangement joins TRBV5-1 to TRBJ1-1; D is uncertain. The length of the CDR3 is 13 residues. V was pared by 3 bases and J by 1 base, with 7 bases between. The V gene's germline CDR1 is SGHRS and CDR2 YFSETQ. CDR3: CASSWPGNTEAFF. The CDR3 DNA reads TGCGCCAGCAGCTGGCCGGGGAACACTGAAGCTTTCTTT. The full variable domain, rest sourced from reference TRBV5-1 and TRBJ1-1, is KAGVTQTPRYLIKTRGQQVTLSCSPISGHRSVSWYQQTPGQGLQFLFEYFSETQRNKGNFPGRFSGRQFSNSRSEMNVSTLELGDSALYLCASSWPGNTEAFFGQGTRLTVV.

This clonotype showed up many times. V usage is TRBV15 and J usage is TRBJ2-5, with TRBD2 matching 9 bases. Germline V CDR1 and CDR2: LNHNV, YYDKDF (reference sequence). Trimming cost V 0 bases and J 5 bases; bases outside gene matches: 4. This CDR3 has 15 residues. CDR3 residues: CATSRDRAGGETQYF. The CDR3 DNA sequence: TGTGCCACCAGCAGAGATCGGGCGGGGGGGGAGACCCAGTACTTC.

This clonotype has a count of ten or more. The gene calls are TRBV5-6 and TRBJ2-7; 10 bases align to TRBD1. Germline V gives CDR1 SGHDT, CDR2 YYEEEE. V lost 4 bases and J lost 2; bases outside the gene matches: 3. CDR3 length: 14 residues. The CDR3 spells CASSPGTGAYEQYF. The CDR3 DNA follows: TGTGCCAGCAGCCCCGGGACAGGGGCCTACGAGCAGTACTTC.

This clonotype was counted many times. The chain combines TRBV6-5 with TRBJ1-3; tentatively, D is TRBD1 (6 bases). V was pared by 0 bases and J by 4 bases, with 13 bases between. CDR3 length: 16 residues. The germline V gene has CDR1 MNHEY and CDR2 SVGAGI. The CDR3 protein is CASSYSGPGVGNTIYF. CDR3 DNA: TGTGCCAGCAGTTACTCCGGACCAGGGGTCGGAAACACCATATATTTT.